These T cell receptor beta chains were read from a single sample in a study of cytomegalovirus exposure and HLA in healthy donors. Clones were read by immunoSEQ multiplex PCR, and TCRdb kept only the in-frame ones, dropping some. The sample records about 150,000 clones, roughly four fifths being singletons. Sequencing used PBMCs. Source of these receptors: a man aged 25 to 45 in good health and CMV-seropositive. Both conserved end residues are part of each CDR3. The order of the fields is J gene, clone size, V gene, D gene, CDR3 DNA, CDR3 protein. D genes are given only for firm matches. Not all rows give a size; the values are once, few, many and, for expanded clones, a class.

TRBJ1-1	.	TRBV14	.	TGTGCCAGCAGCCTGGATGGAGGCACTGAAGCTTTCTTT	CASSLDGGTEAFF
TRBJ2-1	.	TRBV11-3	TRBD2	TGTGCCAGCAGCGGGACTAGCGGGAGTTCGCCCTACAATGAGCAGTTCTTC	CASSGTSGSSPYNEQFF
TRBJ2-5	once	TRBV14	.	TGTGCCAGCAGCCCCGGACTTAAAGAGACCCAGTACTTC	CASSPGLKETQYF
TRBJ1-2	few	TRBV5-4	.	TGTGCCAGCAGCTTGTCGGGGTATCATGGCTACACCTTC	CASSLSGYHGYTF
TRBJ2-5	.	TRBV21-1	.	TGTGCCAGTCCGGGGGGGGCCAGGGAGACCCAGTACTTC	CASPGGARETQYF
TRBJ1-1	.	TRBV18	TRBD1	TGTGCCAGCTCACCGGTGATCCAGGGGGCTGGCACTGAAGCTTTCTTT	CASSPVIQGAGTEAFF
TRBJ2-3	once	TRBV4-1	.	TGCGCCAGCAGCCAAGTTCTAGCGCGAGATACGCAGTATTTT	CASSQVLARDTQYF
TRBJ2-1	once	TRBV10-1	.	TGCGCCAGCAGTGATAGTTACAATGAGCAGTTCTTC	CASSDSYNEQFF
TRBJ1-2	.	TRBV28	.	TGTGCCAGCAAAAAGGGGGACGCTAACTATGGCTACACCTTC	CASKKGDANYGYTF
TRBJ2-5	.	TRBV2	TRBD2	TGTGCCAGCATCGGACTAGCGGGGACCCAGTACTTC	CASIGLAGTQYF
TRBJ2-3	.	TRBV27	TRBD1	TGTGCCAGCAGTTTCGTAGACAGGGCTTCAGATACGCAGTATTTT	CASSFVDRASDTQYF
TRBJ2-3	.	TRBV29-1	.	TGCAGCGTTGAATATGTTAGCGATACGCAGTATTTT	CSVEYVSDTQYF
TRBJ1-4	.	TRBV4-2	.	TGTGCCAGCAGCGGCAGGGGAGCAACTAATGAAAAACTGTTTTTT	CASSGRGATNEKLFF
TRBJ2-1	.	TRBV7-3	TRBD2	TGTGCCAGCAGCCCAATAGCGGGGGGGTCCTACAATGAGCAGTTCTTC	CASSPIAGGSYNEQFF
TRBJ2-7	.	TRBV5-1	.	TGCGCCAGCAGCTTGGAGGAGGGTTCGCAGCAGTACTTC	CASSLEEGSQQYF
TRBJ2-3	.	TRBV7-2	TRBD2	TGTGCCAGCAGCTTATTGACTAGCGGGGGGCCTCAGGCCACAGATACGCAGTATTTT	CASSLLTSGGPQATDTQYF
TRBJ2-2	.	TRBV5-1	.	TGCGCCAGCAGCTTTGATAACTATTTTCCGGCCGGGGAGCTGTTTTTT	CASSFDNYFPAGELFF
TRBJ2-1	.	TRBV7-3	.	TGTGCCAGCAGCTTAACTGCGGGGGCGTATGAGCAGTTCTTC	CASSLTAGAYEQFF
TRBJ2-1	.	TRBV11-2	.	TGTGCCAGCAGCCCACAGGGATACGAGCAGTTCTTC	CASSPQGYEQFF
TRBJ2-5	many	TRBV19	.	TGTGCCAGTACCTCAAGTTTGGGGAGGCAGACCCAGTACTTC	CASTSSLGRQTQYF
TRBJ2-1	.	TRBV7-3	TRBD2	TGTGCCAGCAGCTCCCAGGGGGGAGCGGGGGGTTACAATGAGCAGTTCTTC	CASSSQGGAGGYNEQFF
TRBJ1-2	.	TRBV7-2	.	TGTGCCAGCAGCCCGACGACCGGAGTCTATGGCTACACCTTC	CASSPTTGVYGYTF
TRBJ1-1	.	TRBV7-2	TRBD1	TGTGCCAGCAGGGGACAGGGGAACACTGAAGCTTTCTTT	CASRGQGNTEAFF